These T cell receptor beta chains were read from a single sample in a study of CD8+CD57+ T cells in acquired aplastic anemia. TCRdb recomputed calls from the reads with MiXCR, one row per CDR3 protein. The table shows about 190,000 distinct CDR3 sequences, with less than 70% occurring only once. Sequencing was done on a sample of sorted CD4+, CD8+, or CD8+CD57+ T cells (not recorded which) from PBMCs. These receptors came from a human donor in good health, serving as a control. CDR3s include the opening cysteine and the closing phenylalanine or tryptophan. Each record gives: J gene, V gene, clone size, D gene, CDR3 DNA, CDR3 protein. The D gene is left open where the match is weak. Rows may omit the clone size; those that give it use once, few, many or a size class.

>TRBJ1-2|TRBV3-1|many|.
TGTGCCAGCAGCCAGTTAACGCTGTTCTACACCTTC
CASSQLTLFYTF
>TRBJ1-1|TRBV11-3|.|.
TGTGCCAGCAGCAAGAGGGAGAACACTGAAGCTTTCTTT
CASSKRENTEAFF
>TRBJ2-3|TRBV19|few|.
TGTGCCAGTAGTGATCGCGGGGATACGCAGTATTTT
CASSDRGDTQYF
>TRBJ1-1|TRBV10-3|.|.
TGTGCCATCAGTATGGACGGGAACACTGAAGCTTTCTTT
CAISMDGNTEAFF
>TRBJ1-1|TRBV20-1|.|.
TGCAGTGCTAGCGGGACTAGCGGGGGAGCGAACACTGAAGCTTTCTTT
CSASGTSGGANTEAFF
>TRBJ1-2|TRBV2|.|.
TGTGCCAGCAGCGATCCGAAGGGGCTGGAAGGCTACACCTTC
CASSDPKGLEGYTF
>TRBJ1-2|TRBV19|.|.
TGTGCCAGTAGTCAAAGGTCGCGGACTAACTATGGCTACACCTTC
CASSQRSRTNYGYTF
>TRBJ2-1|TRBV20-1|.|.
TGCAGTGCTAGACTAGCCGACTATGAGCAGTTCTTC
CSARLADYEQFF
>TRBJ1-1|TRBV10-3|.|.
TGTGCCATCAGTGTCGCCGACGGGACTGAAGCTTTCTTT
CAISVADGTEAFF
>TRBJ2-2|TRBV25-1|.|.
TGTGCCAGCAGTAACTCGGGCACCGGGGAGCTGTTTTTT
CASSNSGTGELFF
>TRBJ1-2|TRBV11-3|.|TRBD1
TGTGCCAGCAGCCGGACAGGGTCGGGCTACACCTTC
CASSRTGSGYTF
>TRBJ2-1|TRBV27|many|TRBD2
TGTGCCAGCAGTGGAGCTCAGGGACTATCCAATGAGCAGTTCTTC
CASSGAQGLSNEQFF
>TRBJ2-7|TRBV7-3|.|TRBD1
TGTGCTAGCATCCCTGGGACAGGGGGCCACGAGCAGTACTTC
CASIPGTGGHEQYF
>TRBJ2-5|TRBV7-6|.|TRBD1
TGTGCCAGCAGCACGGGACAGGGGGTGACCGGGGAGACCCAGTACTTC
CASSTGQGVTGETQYF
>TRBJ2-7|TRBV7-9|.|.
TGTGCCAGCAGCTTAGTGGACACCGCCTACGAGCAGTACTTC
CASSLVDTAYEQYF
>TRBJ2-5|TRBV6-2/TRBV6-3|many|.
TGTGCCAGCAGTTATCGGGGGACGGACCAAGAGACCCAGTACTTC
CASSYRGTDQETQYF
>TRBJ1-1|TRBV2|.|TRBD1
TGTGCCAGCAGCAAGGGACAGTATGAAGCTTTCTTT
CASSKGQYEAFF
>TRBJ1-2|TRBV9|.|.
TGTGCCAGCAGCGACAGGGATCGTAACTATGGCTACACCTTC
CASSDRDRNYGYTF
>TRBJ2-3|TRBV25-1|.|TRBD2
TGTGCCAGCAGTGAACGGAGCGGGGGGTACACAGATACGCAGTATTTT
CASSERSGGYTDTQYF
>TRBJ2-2|TRBV7-2|.|TRBD2
TGTGCCAGCAGCTTAGGGCGGGGGGGGGATAACGGGGAGCTGTTTTTT
CASSLGRGGDNGELFF
>TRBJ2-1|TRBV20-1|many|TRBD2
TGCAGTGCTAGAGATAGAGGGACTAGCGGGGGCACTGAGCAGTTCTTC
CSARDRGTSGGTEQFF
>TRBJ2-2|TRBV7-2|many|TRBD1
TGTGCCAGCAGCTTAGCGACACAGGGGACCACCGGGGAGCTGTTTTTT
CASSLATQGTTGELFF
>TRBJ1-3|TRBV5-1|.|.
TGCGCCAGCAGCACCGACGGTATCTCTGGAAACACCATATATTTT
CASSTDGISGNTIYF
>TRBJ2-5|TRBV5-6|.|.
TGTGCCAGCAGCTTTCTCCAGGGAGAGACCCAGTACTTC
CASSFLQGETQYF
>TRBJ2-1|TRBV20-1|.|TRBD2
TGCAGTGCTAGACTACTAGCGGGGGGTGAGCAGTTCTTC
CSARLLAGGEQFF
>TRBJ1-1|TRBV7-9|.|.
TGTGCCAGCAGCACCCGGGCCCAGGGGAACACTGAAGCTTTCTTT
CASSTRAQGNTEAFF
>TRBJ1-2|TRBV29-1|few|TRBD1
TGCAGCGTTGAAAGGGGACAGGGGAGCTATGGCTACACCTTC
CSVERGQGSYGYTF
>TRBJ1-5|TRBV9|many|.
TGTGCCAGCAGCGCACAGGGTACGGGCAATCAGCCCCAGCATTTT
CASSAQGTGNQPQHF
>TRBJ1-1|TRBV15|.|.
TGTGCCACCAGCAGAGCGGGGACGGAGACTGAAGCTTTCTTT
CATSRAGTETEAFF
>TRBJ1-5|TRBV10-3|.|.
TGTGCCATCAGTCCGGACAATCAGCCCCAGCATTTT
CAISPDNQPQHF
>TRBJ1-3|TRBV6-5|many|.
TGTGCCAGCAGTTACGGGGGAAACACCATATATTTT
CASSYGGNTIYF
>TRBJ2-5|TRBV2|.|.
TGTGCCAGCAGTCAGGGTGCGGGGGAGACCCAGTACTTC
CASSQGAGETQYF
>TRBJ2-1|TRBV9|many|.
TGTGCCAGCACCAGAACTCTAATGAACAATGAGCAGTTCTTC
CASTRTLMNNEQFF
>TRBJ2-3|TRBV2|.|.
TGTGCCAGCAACCGACTAGACACAGATACGCAGTATTTT
CASNRLDTDTQYF
>TRBJ1-2|TRBV19|.|TRBD1
TGTGCCAGTAGTGACGGCCCGACAGGGAAGCATAGCTACACCTTC
CASSDGPTGKHSYTF
>TRBJ1-3|TRBV10-3|many|.
TGTGCCATCAGTGACGGTCTTCTCTCTGGAAACACCATATATTTT
CAISDGLLSGNTIYF
>TRBJ2-7|TRBV19|.|.
TGTGCCAGTAGTCAACAGGCATTCTACGAGCAGTACTTC
CASSQQAFYEQYF
>TRBJ2-7|TRBV24-1|.|TRBD1
TGTGCCACCAGTGCCCCCGGACAGGGTCACTACGAGCAGTACTTC
CATSAPGQGHYEQYF
>TRBJ2-5|TRBV19|many|TRBD1
TGTGCCAGTAGGGACAGGGGGCGAGAGACCCAGTACTTC
CASRDRGRETQYF
>TRBJ1-5|TRBV20-1|.|.
TGCAGTGCTGGGAGGGGGAATCAGCCCCAGCATTTT
CSAGRGNQPQHF
>TRBJ2-1|TRBV19|.|TRBD2
TGTGCCAGTAGTATAGGGGCTAGCGGGGGCTCCTACAATGAGCAGTTCTTC
CASSIGASGGSYNEQFF
>TRBJ1-1|TRBV29-1|.|.
TGCAGCGTTGGAGGACTCTCCCCGGGCACTGAAGCTTTCTTT
CSVGGLSPGTEAFF
>TRBJ2-3|TRBV20-1|.|TRBD1
TGCAGTGCTAGAGTGGGACAGGGGGCAGCAGATACGCAGTATTTT
CSARVGQGAADTQYF
>TRBJ1-6|TRBV11-2|many|TRBD1
TGTGCCAGCAGCTTCCCCGGGACAGTATACTCACCCCTCCACTTT
CASSFPGTVYSPLHF
>TRBJ2-7|TRBV6-6|many|TRBD2
TGTGCCAGCAGTGCCAGTAGCGGGGGGAGCTCCTACGAGCAGTACTTC
CASSASSGGSSYEQYF
>TRBJ2-5|TRBV7-8|.|TRBD2
TGTGCCAGCAGCTTCAGGCAAGTAGCGGGGGGGCGAACCGAGACCCAGTACTTC
CASSFRQVAGGRTETQYF
>TRBJ1-3|TRBV7-8|.|.
TGTGCCAGCAGTGAGCAGGGAATGCCCGGAAACACCATATATTTT
CASSEQGMPGNTIYF
>TRBJ2-1|TRBV10-3|.|TRBD1
TGTGCCATCAGTGTGACAGGGAATGGCAATGAGCAGTTCTTC
CAISVTGNGNEQFF
>TRBJ1-6|TRBV2|.|.
TGTGCCAGCAGTGAACGGGGATCGAATTCACCCCTCCACTTT
CASSERGSNSPLHF
>TRBJ1-1|TRBV4-3|.|.
TGCGCCAGCAGCCAAGGAAGCGCCCTGAACACTGAAGCTTTCTTT
CASSQGSALNTEAFF
>TRBJ1-1|TRBV19|.|.
TGTGCCAGTAGCCCGCAATCGAGGAGTATAAACACTGAAGCTTTCTTT
CASSPQSRSINTEAFF
>TRBJ2-5|TRBV20-1|few|.
TGCAGTTACCGGGACACACAAGAGACCCAGTACTTC
CSYRDTQETQYF
>TRBJ2-7|TRBV20-1|few|TRBD1
TGCAGTGCTAGAGGCGCCGGGACAGGGGTTTCCGAGCAGTACTTC
CSARGAGTGVSEQYF
>TRBJ1-2|TRBV7-3|.|.
TGTGCCAGCAGCTTATGGGCAGTTAACTATGGCTACACCTTC
CASSLWAVNYGYTF